This T cell receptor beta chain was profiled in a study of CDR3 diversity in severe acne. One entry per CDR3 protein, called by TCRdb with MiXCR from the PCR reads. Of tens of thousands of distinct CDR3 sequences listed, 51% were seen once; the top ten hold 13% to 15%. CDR3 size: 12 residues. V lost 6 bases to trimming and J lost 5 bases, with 10 bases between them. The germline V gene has CDR1 SNHLY and CDR2 FYNNEI. Sequenced sample: blood. This sequence originates from a male donor in good health, without acne. This rearrangement joins TRBV2 to TRBJ1-2; D might be TRBD1 (5 bases). As DNA, the CDR3 is TGTGCCAGCAGACGGGACGTGTATGGCTACACCTTC. Translating gives CASRRDVYGYTF.